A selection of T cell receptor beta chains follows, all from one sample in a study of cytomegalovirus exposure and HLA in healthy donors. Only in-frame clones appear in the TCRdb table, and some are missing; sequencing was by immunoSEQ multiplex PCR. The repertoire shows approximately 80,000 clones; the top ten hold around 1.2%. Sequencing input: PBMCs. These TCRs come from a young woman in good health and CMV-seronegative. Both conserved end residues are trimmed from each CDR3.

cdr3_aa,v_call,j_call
AWRPPLTEYTEAF,TRBV30,TRBJ1-1
ASSDGHQPQH,TRBV2,TRBJ1-5
ASSTLQDWGTEAF,TRBV19,TRBJ1-1
ASSEAGVPNYGYT,TRBV6-1,TRBJ1-2
ASSIGSVTDTQY,TRBV19,TRBJ2-3
ASNKDRNLYNEQF,TRBV6-5,TRBJ2-1
ASSLSIDEQF,TRBV11-2,TRBJ2-1
ASSIDRRDTQY,TRBV19,TRBJ2-3
AWSESYIYEQY,TRBV30,TRBJ2-7
ASSLAGGVTDTQY,TRBV7-9,TRBJ2-3